The next 16 T cell receptor beta chains were all read from a single sample in a study of long-term antiretroviral therapy in people with HIV. The assay used was immunoSEQ (version v3.0), run at survey level. Clones were sequenced by immunoSEQ multiplex PCR, and TCRdb holds only the in-frame ones, with some missing. The profile shows about 20,000 clones, 80% to 95% of them singletons. Sample: unsorted PBMCs, taken 4.4 years after starting antiretroviral therapy. These receptors all stem from a woman aged 45-65 years with HIV.

The chain carries TRBV7-5 and TRBJ1-6; the table names TRBD1, a call not compared with the DNA. TRBV7-5 is noted as a pseudogene. This CDR3 has 16 amino acids. The CDR3 region is CARSLSIWGRRSPLHF. CDR3 bases: TGTGCCAGAAGCTTAAGCATCTGGGGGCGGCGTTCGCCCCTCCACTTT.

V is TRBV30 and J is TRBJ2-1; D is ambiguous. The CDR3 spans 12 residues. V lost 3 bases and J 2 bases, leaving 5 bases between the germline ends. Germline V gives CDR1 GTSNPN, CDR2 SVGIG (reference sequence). The CDR3 DNA reads TGTGCCTGGAGGGAAACCTACAATGAGCAGTTCTTC. Its translation is CAWRETYNEQFF. The whole variable domain, filled in from reference TRBV30 and TRBJ2-1, reads SQTIHQWPATLVQPVGSPLSLECTVEGTSNPNLYWYRQAAGRGLQLLFYSVGIGQISSEVPQNLSASRPQDRQFILSSKKLLLSDSGFYLCAWRETYNEQFFGPGTRLTVL.

This clone was seen a few times. The V call is TRBV5-1, the J call TRBJ2-3; the match to TRBD1 covers 7 bases. The germline gives CDR1 SGHRS, CDR2 YFSETQ. The V and J ends lost 3 bases and 4 bases, in that order; junction bases with no gene match: 11. The CDR3 sequence is 16 residues long. DNA of the CDR3: TGCGCCAGCAGCTCGGGACAGACTTATGGTGCAGATACGCAGTATTTT. This sequence encodes CASSSGQTYGADTQYF.

The chain is built from TRBV4-2 and TRBJ2-3; TRBD1 agrees at 8 bases. Losses at the gene ends were 3 bases for V and 2 bases for J; bases not matched to a gene: 7. The length of the CDR3 is 16 residues. CDR1 and CDR2 from the germline V gene are LGHNA and YNFKEQ. The CDR3 region is CASSHPGQGPTDTQYF. DNA for the CDR3: TGTGCCAGCAGCCATCCCGGACAGGGTCCCACAGATACGCAGTATTTT.

The chain couples TRBV9 to TRBJ2-5, with no clear D. V shed 0 bases and J shed 5 bases, with 11 bases lying between them. The CDR3 totals 14 residues. Looked up from germline, CDR1 is SGDLS and CDR2 is YYNGEE. The CDR3 loop reads CASSVGTPRETQYF. CDR3 coding DNA: TGTGCCAGCAGCGTAGGGACGCCGCGGGAGACCCAGTACTTC.

This chain connects TRBV27 to TRBJ1-6; possibly TRBD1 for D (6 bases). Trimming cost V 7 bases and J 5 bases, with 15 bases left between them. In germline, CDR1 is MNHEY, CDR2 SMNVEV (reference sequence). This CDR3 region has 15 residues. The CDR3 region has the DNA TGTGCCAGCATGGCTTACAGGGAAAATAATTCACCCCTCCACTTT. It specifies CASMAYRENNSPLHF.

The chain uses TRBV5-1 and TRBJ1-2; TRBD1 matches 7 bases. The germline V gene encodes CDR1 SGHRS and CDR2 YFSETQ. The V segment lost 0 bases and the J segment 4 bases; nucleotides outside the gene matches: 6. This CDR3 has 15 residues. The CDR3 loop reads CASSLVGDSFYGYTF. The CDR3 nucleotides are TGCGCCAGCAGCTTGGTGGGGGACAGTTTCTATGGCTACACCTTC.

This rearrangement joins TRBV20-1 to TRBJ2-1; a possible D gene is TRBD2 (6 bases). Trimming stripped 5 bases from V and 6 bases from J, with 8 bases between. This CDR3 is 11 amino acids long. CDR1 is DFQATT and CDR2 is SNEGSKA in the germline V gene (reference sequence). The CDR3 protein is CSALGGNEQFF. CDR3 bases: TGCAGTGCTCTCGGGGGCAATGAGCAGTTCTTC.

This clone was recorded once. The junction and the germline gene differ at one end; a read error may be behind it. The chain joins TRBV7-9 to TRBJ2-7; D may match TRBD1 or TRBD2 (5 bases each). Germline V CDR1 and CDR2: SEHNR, FQNEAQ (reference sequence). This CDR3 has 12 amino acids. The CDR3 DNA sequence: TGTGCCACGCAATGGGGGACCTTACAGCCGGACTTC. As protein: CATQWGTLQPDF.

This chain links TRBV4-2 with TRBJ2-3, with D hard to call. This CDR3 is built from 14 residues. Trimming cost V 4 bases and J 6 bases, with 14 bases left between them. Per the germline V gene, CDR1 is LGHNA and CDR2 is YNFKEQ. Written as DNA, the CDR3 is TGTGCCAGCAGCCTTCGACTTCCCGGGGATACGCAGTATTTT. Translated: CASSLRLPGDTQYF.

The chain links TRBV5-4 to TRBJ2-7, with 9 bases that match TRBD1. CDR1 SGHNT and CDR2 YYREEE come from the germline V gene (reference sequence). The V segment lost 4 bases and the J segment 6 bases; nucleotides outside the gene matches: 8. This CDR3 spans 14 amino acids. The CDR3 spells CASSPGQGSSEQYF. The CDR3 bases are TGTGCCAGCAGCCCGGGACAGGGATCTTCCGAGCAGTACTTC.

V is TRBV10-3 and J is TRBJ1-1; D perhaps matches TRBD1 (5 bases). Trimming took off 10 bases at V and 5 bases at J, with 17 bases between the two ends. This CDR3 contains 13 residues. The germline V gene has CDR1 ENHRY and CDR2 SYGVKD. The CDR3 DNA reads as TGTGCCACCCTCGGCAGGGAGGTAACTGAAGCTTTCTTT. As protein: CATLGREVTEAFF.

The chain recombines TRBV4-1 with TRBJ1-5; TRBD1 agrees at 8 bases. The CDR3 is made up of 16 amino acids. Per germline, CDR1 MGHRA and CDR2 YSYEKL. The junction had 7 bases not matched to a gene; V was cut back by 0 bases and J by 6 bases. CDR3 region: CASSQDAAGGGQPQHF. CDR3 nucleotide sequence: TGCGCCAGCAGCCAAGATGCGGCAGGGGGCGGTCAGCCCCAGCATTTT.

The DNA of the CDR3 is TGTGCCAGCAGCGAGACAGGGGGTAGTGATCAGCCCCAGCATTTT. It specifies CASSETGGSDQPQHF. The chain uses TRBV6-5 and TRBJ1-5; 9 positions match TRBD1. Germline CDR1 and CDR2: MNHEY and SVGAGI. J gave up 5 bases and V 6 bases, and 8 bases lay outside the gene matches. This CDR3 region has 15 residues.

This chain connects TRBV10-3 to TRBJ2-5, with 8 nucleotides matching TRBD2. V was pared by 0 bases and J by 1 base, with 1 base of the junction left unmatched. CDR3 size: 15 residues. CDR1 and CDR2 from the germline V gene are ENHRY and SYGVKD. Here the CDR3 DNA reads TGTGCCATCAGTGAGTCCCGGGGGGGCCAAGAGACCCAGTACTTC. Translating it yields CAISESRGGQETQYF.

The rearrangement links TRBV6-1 to TRBJ2-4; TRBD1 matches 9 bases. From germline, CDR1 is MNHNS and CDR2 SASEGT. V trimming: 3 bases; J trimming: 9 bases; junction bases outside the gene matches: 12. The CDR3 spans 16 residues. The CDR3 sequence: CASSDLSGTGSGIQYF. Here the CDR3 DNA reads TGTGCCAGCAGTGATCTTTCCGGGACAGGGAGTGGCATTCAGTACTTC.